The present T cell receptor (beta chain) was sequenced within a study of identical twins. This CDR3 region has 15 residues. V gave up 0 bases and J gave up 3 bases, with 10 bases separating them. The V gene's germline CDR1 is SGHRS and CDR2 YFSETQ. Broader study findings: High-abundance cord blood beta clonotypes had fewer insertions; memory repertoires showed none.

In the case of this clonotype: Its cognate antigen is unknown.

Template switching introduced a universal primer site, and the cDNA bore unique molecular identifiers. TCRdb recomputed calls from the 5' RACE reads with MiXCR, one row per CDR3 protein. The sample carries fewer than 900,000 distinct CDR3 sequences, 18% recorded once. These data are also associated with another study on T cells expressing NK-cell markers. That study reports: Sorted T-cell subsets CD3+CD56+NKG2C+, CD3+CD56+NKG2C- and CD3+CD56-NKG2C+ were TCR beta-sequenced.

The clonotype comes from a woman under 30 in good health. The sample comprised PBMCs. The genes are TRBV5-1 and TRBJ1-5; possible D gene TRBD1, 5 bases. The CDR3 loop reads CASSLDGATNQPQHF. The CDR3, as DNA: TGCGCCAGCAGCTTGGACGGGGCTACCAATCAGCCCCAGCATTTT.